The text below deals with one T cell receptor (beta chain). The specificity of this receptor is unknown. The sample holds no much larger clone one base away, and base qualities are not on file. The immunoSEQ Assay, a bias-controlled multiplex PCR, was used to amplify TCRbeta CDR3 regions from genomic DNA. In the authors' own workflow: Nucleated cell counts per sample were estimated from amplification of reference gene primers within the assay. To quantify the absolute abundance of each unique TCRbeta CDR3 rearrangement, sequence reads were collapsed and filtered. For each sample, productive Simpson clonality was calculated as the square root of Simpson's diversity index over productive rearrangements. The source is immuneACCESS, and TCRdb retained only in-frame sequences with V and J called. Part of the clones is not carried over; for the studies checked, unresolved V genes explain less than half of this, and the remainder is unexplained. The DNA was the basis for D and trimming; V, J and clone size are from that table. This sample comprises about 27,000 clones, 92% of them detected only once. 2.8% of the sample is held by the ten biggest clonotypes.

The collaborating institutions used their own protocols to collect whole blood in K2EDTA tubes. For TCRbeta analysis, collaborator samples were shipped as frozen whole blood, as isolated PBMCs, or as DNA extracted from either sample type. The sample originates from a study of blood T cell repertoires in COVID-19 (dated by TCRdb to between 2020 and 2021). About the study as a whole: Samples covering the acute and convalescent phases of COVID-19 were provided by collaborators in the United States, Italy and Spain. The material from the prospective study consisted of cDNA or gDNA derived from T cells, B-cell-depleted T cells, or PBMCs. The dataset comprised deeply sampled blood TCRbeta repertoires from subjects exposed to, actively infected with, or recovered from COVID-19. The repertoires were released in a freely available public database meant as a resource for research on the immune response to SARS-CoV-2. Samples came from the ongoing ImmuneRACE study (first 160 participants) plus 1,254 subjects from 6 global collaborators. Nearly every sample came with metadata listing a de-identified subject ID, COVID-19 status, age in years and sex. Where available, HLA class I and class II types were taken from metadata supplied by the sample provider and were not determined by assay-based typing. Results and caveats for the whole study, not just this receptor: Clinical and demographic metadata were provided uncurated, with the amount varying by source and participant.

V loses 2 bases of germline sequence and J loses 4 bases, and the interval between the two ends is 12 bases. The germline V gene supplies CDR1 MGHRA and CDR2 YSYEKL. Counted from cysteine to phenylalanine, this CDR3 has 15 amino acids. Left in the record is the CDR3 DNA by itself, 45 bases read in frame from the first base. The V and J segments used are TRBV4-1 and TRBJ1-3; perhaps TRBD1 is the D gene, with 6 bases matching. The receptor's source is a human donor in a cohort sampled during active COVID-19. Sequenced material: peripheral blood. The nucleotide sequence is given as TGCGCCAGCAGCCAATCAGGGGTCCCCGGAAACACCATATATTTT. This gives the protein CASSQSGVPGNTIYF.